The clone carrying this TCR beta chain appeared a single time. The sample is drawn from a study of blood T cell repertoires in COVID-19. Study summary: The United States, Italy and Spain provided the acute and convalescent COVID-19 samples.

Original handling: Reference gene primer amplification gave estimated nucleated cell counts. Repertoires were generated with immunoSEQ multiplex PCR, while TCRdb's copy carries only in-frame clones and drops some. The V and J calls and clone size are taken from that table; D and trimming were inferred from the DNA. The data contain 130,000 or so clones, around 80% of them singletons. V was pared by 0 bases and J by 5 bases, with 11 bases between. The CDR3 runs to 14 residues. Germline CDR1 reads MNHEY; CDR2 reads SVGAGI. Recruitment covered about 25 US areas and drew participants whose ages spanned about 18 to 100 years. Participants reported their clinical history, and cohort assignment relied on those reports.

This sequence joins TRBV6-5 and TRBJ2-7, with TRBD1 as a possible D gene (6 bases). The TCR sequence derives from a middle-aged man with acute COVID-19. The sample consisted of PBMCs or T cells enriched from blood (not recorded which). This chain's CDR3 is CASSYSYRENEQYF. The CDR3, as DNA: TGTGCCAGCAGTTACTCGTACAGGGAAAACGAGCAGTACTTC.